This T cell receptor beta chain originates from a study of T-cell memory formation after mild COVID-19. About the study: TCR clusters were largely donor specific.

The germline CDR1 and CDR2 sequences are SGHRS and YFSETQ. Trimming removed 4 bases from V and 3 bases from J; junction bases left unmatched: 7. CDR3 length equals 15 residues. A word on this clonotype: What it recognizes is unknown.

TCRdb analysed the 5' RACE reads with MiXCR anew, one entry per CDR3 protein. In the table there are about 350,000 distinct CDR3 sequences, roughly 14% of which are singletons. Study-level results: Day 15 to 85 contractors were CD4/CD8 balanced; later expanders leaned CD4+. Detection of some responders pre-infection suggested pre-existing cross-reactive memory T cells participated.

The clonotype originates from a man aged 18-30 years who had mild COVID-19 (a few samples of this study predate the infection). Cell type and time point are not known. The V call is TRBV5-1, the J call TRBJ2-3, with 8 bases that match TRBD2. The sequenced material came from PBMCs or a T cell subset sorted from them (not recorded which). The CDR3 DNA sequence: TGCGCCAGCAGCGATAGCGGGGCTTCGACAGATACGCAGTATTTT. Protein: CASSDSGASTDTQYF.